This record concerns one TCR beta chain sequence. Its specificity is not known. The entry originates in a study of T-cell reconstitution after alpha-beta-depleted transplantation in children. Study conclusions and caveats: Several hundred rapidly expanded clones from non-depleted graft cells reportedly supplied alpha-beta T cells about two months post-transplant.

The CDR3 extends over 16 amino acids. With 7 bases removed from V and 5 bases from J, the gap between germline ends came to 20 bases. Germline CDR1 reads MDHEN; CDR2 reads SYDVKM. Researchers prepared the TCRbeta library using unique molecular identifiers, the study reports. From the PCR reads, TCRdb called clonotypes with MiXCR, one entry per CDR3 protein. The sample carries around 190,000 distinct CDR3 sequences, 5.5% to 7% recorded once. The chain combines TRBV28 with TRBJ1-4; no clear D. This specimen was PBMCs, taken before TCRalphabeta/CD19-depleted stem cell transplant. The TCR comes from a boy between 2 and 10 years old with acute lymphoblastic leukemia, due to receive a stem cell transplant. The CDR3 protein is CASTERMIGLNEKLFF. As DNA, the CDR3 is TGTGCCAGCACCGAAAGGATGATTGGTCTGAATGAAAAACTGTTTTTT.